This TCR beta chain is from a study of shared clonotypes between healthy human individuals. Study summary: The people who gave samples were a couple of women and a few men aged 18 to 49.

Among the donors, all were Caucasian adults who lived in Nashville, Tennessee. The repertoire was sequenced with immunoSEQ multiplex PCR; TCRdb's copy has only in-frame clones and lacks some. The sample holds approximately 640,000 clones, less than 80% seen once. Details on this clone: Its antigen is undetermined.

CDR3 length: 16 residues. Per germline, CDR1 SGHAT and CDR2 FQNNGV. With 5 bases removed from V and 4 bases from J, the gap between germline ends came to 21 bases. Study-wide points: Larger estimated richness was generally recorded for naive subsets relative to memory subsets.

What was sequenced was memory CD4+ T cells sorted from blood. Regarding subset: CD45RA-negative fraction. This sequence joins TRBV11-2 and TRBJ2-7; D is undetermined. This clonotype was sampled from a woman under 40 in good health. The CDR3 sequence: CASSRSRSSGRYEQYF. As DNA, the CDR3 is TGTGCCAGCAGCCGATCACGGAGCAGTGGTAGGTACGAGCAGTACTTC.